This is a list of T cell receptor beta chains from one sample in a study of Tregs in tolerant kidney transplant recipients. The assay was immunoSEQ multiplex PCR, and TCRdb's table has in-frame clones only and misses some. In the table there are roughly 86,000 clones, 93% of which are singletons. Specimen: CD4+ T cells from blood (PBMCs), collected 12 months after the transplant. The receptors here all came from a human patient who received a combined kidney and bone marrow transplant. Some T cells may arise from the graft donor. Both conserved end residues are part of each CDR3. The D gene is left open where the match is weak. Expanded clones are given a class, and other clones once, few, many or no size at all.

cdr3_length: 12; clone_size: .; v_call: TRBV5-6; d_call: .; j_call: TRBJ2-7; cdr3_aa: CASSKTTYEQYF; cdr3_nt: TGTGCCAGCAGCAAGACAACCTACGAGCAGTACTTC
cdr3_length: 15; clone_size: .; v_call: TRBV19; d_call: TRBD1; j_call: TRBJ1-4; cdr3_aa: CASTRQGLTNEKLFF; cdr3_nt: TGTGCCAGTACACGACAGGGGCTCACTAATGAAAAACTGTTTTTT
cdr3_length: 12; clone_size: .; v_call: TRBV6-6; d_call: .; j_call: TRBJ1-2; cdr3_aa: CASSTAGYGYTF; cdr3_nt: TGTGCCAGCAGTACCGCGGGCTATGGCTACACCTTC
cdr3_length: 15; clone_size: .; v_call: TRBV11-2; d_call: TRBD1; j_call: TRBJ2-5; cdr3_aa: CASSLGQGRWETQYF; cdr3_nt: TGTGCCAGCAGCTTAGGACAGGGGCGATGGGAGACCCAGTACTTC
cdr3_length: 15; clone_size: once; v_call: TRBV6-1; d_call: .; j_call: TRBJ2-4; cdr3_aa: CASSEAGGARNIQYF; cdr3_nt: TGTGCCAGCAGTGAAGCGGGGGGGGCGAGAAACATTCAGTACTTC
cdr3_length: 15; clone_size: .; v_call: TRBV6-5; d_call: TRBD1; j_call: TRBJ2-1; cdr3_aa: CASSYGTGSNNEQFF; cdr3_nt: TGTGCCAGCAGTTACGGGACAGGGAGTAACAATGAGCAGTTCTTC
cdr3_length: 14; clone_size: .; v_call: TRBV7-2; d_call: .; j_call: TRBJ2-2; cdr3_aa: CASVGGLSTGELFF; cdr3_nt: TGTGCCAGCGTCGGAGGGCTAAGCACCGGGGAGCTGTTTTTT
cdr3_length: 12; clone_size: .; v_call: TRBV5-1; d_call: .; j_call: TRBJ2-2; cdr3_aa: CASSFIAGELFF; cdr3_nt: TGCGCCAGCAGCTTTATTGCCGGGGAGCTGTTTTTT
cdr3_length: 12; clone_size: .; v_call: TRBV4-1; d_call: .; j_call: TRBJ2-3; cdr3_aa: CASSHLSDTQYF; cdr3_nt: TGCGCCAGCAGCCACTTATCAGATACGCAGTATTTT
cdr3_length: 15; clone_size: .; v_call: TRBV28; d_call: .; j_call: TRBJ1-6; cdr3_aa: CASRNHRDGNSPLHF; cdr3_nt: TGTGCCAGCAGAAACCACAGGGATGGGAATTCCCCCCTCCACTTT
cdr3_length: 15; clone_size: .; v_call: TRBV5-4; d_call: .; j_call: TRBJ2-3; cdr3_aa: CASSLGAFDEDTQYF; cdr3_nt: TGTGCCAGCAGCTTGGGAGCGTTTGACGAAGATACGCAGTATTTT
cdr3_length: 13; clone_size: .; v_call: TRBV5-1; d_call: .; j_call: TRBJ2-4; cdr3_aa: CASSLGQGNIQYF; cdr3_nt: TGCGCCAGCAGCTTGGGTCAGGGAAACATTCAGTACTTC
cdr3_length: 15; clone_size: once; v_call: TRBV4-3; d_call: .; j_call: TRBJ2-3; cdr3_aa: CASSQGPIFPDTQYF; cdr3_nt: TGCGCCAGCAGCCAGGGGCCAATCTTTCCAGATACGCAGTATTTT
cdr3_length: 14; clone_size: .; v_call: TRBV6-1; d_call: TRBD1; j_call: TRBJ2-7; cdr3_aa: CASSVPDRVYEQYF; cdr3_nt: TGTGCCAGCAGTGTTCCGGACAGGGTCTACGAGCAGTACTTC
cdr3_length: 14; clone_size: .; v_call: TRBV29-1; d_call: TRBD2; j_call: TRBJ2-5; cdr3_aa: CSVPLGTRQETQYF; cdr3_nt: TGCAGCGTCCCTCTCGGGACTAGGCAAGAGACCCAGTACTTC
cdr3_length: 15; clone_size: .; v_call: TRBV5-8; d_call: .; j_call: TRBJ1-3; cdr3_aa: CASSSGLGAGNTIYF; cdr3_nt: TGTGCCAGCAGCTCGGGACTTGGGGCCGGAAACACCATATATTTT